The 16 T cell receptor beta chains below come from one sample, sequenced in a study of T cells in Graves' hyperthyroidism and ophthalmopathy. RNA transcripts were the template for amplifying TCR beta CDR3 regions. HTBI primers were the set used in a first-round RT-PCR of the TCR CDR3. One entry per CDR3 protein results from TCRdb running MiXCR on the multiplex PCR reads. The top ten hold more than 25% of the sample, which has hundreds of thousands of distinct CDR3 sequences, 35% seen once. What was sequenced was blood. These receptors all come from a woman aged 40 to 49 with Graves' hyperthyroidism.

As for this clonotype: A junction boundary mismatches the germline segment, possibly from a read error. V usage is TRBV14 and J usage is TRBJ2-5; D perhaps matches TRBD1 (6 bases). The V gene's germline CDR1 is SGHDN and CDR2 FVKESK. The CDR3 contains 15 residues. The CDR3 coding sequence is TGCGCCAGCAGCCAAGATTTGGGGGCGCGGGAGACCCAGTACTTC. The encoded protein is CASSQDLGARETQYF.

The rearrangement uses TRBV7-9 and TRBJ1-1; no reliable D call. The germline V gene encodes CDR1 SEHNR and CDR2 FQNEAQ (reference sequence). The V gene lost 5 bases and the J gene lost 10 bases, with 14 bases spanning the gap. The CDR3 is 12 residues long. The CDR3 sequence is CASSAWNVGAFF. Here the CDR3 DNA reads TGTGCCAGCAGCGCCTGGAACGTTGGAGCTTTCTTT.

The rearrangement links TRBV2 to TRBJ1-3; D is perhaps TRBD1 (5 bases). The V end lost 6 bases, the J end lost 7 bases, and 16 bases lay between the germline ends. This CDR3 contains 14 residues. In germline, CDR1 is SNHLY, CDR2 FYNNEI. CDR3 sequence: CASRATGLMNTIYF. As DNA, the CDR3 is TGTGCCAGCAGGGCGACGGGACTCATGAACACCATATATTTT.

This clonotype has only a few counts. As DNA, the CDR3 is TGCAGTGCTAGAGATCAGGCAGGGGAGTCCTATGGCTACACCTTC. It yields the protein CSARDQAGESYGYTF. The rearrangement links TRBV20-1 to TRBJ1-2, with a tentative D call TRBD1 (6 bases). The CDR3 contains 15 residues. Germline V lookup: CDR1 DFQATT, CDR2 SNEGSKA (reference sequence). The germline V and J ends were trimmed by 0 bases and 4 bases, with 15 bases remaining between them.

In this sample, this clonotype turned up a few times. The CDR3 is CASSVDPGDRRPQHF. CDR3 DNA sequence: TGTGCCAGCAGCGTGGACCCAGGCGACCGGAGGCCCCAGCATTTT. The chain links TRBV9 to TRBJ1-5, with unresolved D. Germline V CDR1 and CDR2: SGDLS, YYNGEE. Between the trimmed V and J ends, which lost 2 bases and 9 bases, there was a span of 18 bases. This CDR3 comprises 15 residues.

The chain uses TRBV27 and TRBJ2-6; D may be TRBD1 (6 bases). Trimming stripped 6 bases from V and 2 bases from J, with 20 bases between. The CDR3 runs to 18 residues. Germline CDR1 MNHEY, CDR2 SMNVEV (reference sequence). The CDR3 reads CASRIAGTSWTGANVLTF. The CDR3 nucleotides read TGTGCCAGCAGGATAGCTGGGACAAGTTGGACTGGGGCCAACGTCCTGACTTTC.

A remark on this clonotype: Compared with germline, one end of the junction differs, possibly owing to a read error. This sequence joins TRBV10-2 and TRBJ2-7; 7 positions match TRBD1. The germline V gene has CDR1 WSHSY and CDR2 SAAADI. CDR3 size: 14 residues. The CDR3 here is CASSVDDRAYEQYF. In DNA, the CDR3 is TGTGCCAGCAGCGTAGACGACAGGGCCTACGAGCAGTACTTC.

Concerning this clonotype itself: At one end, the junction sequence differs from germline, possibly due to a read error. The CDR3 DNA reads as TGTGCCAGCACCCCCCAAGGCACGGCCTATACTGAAGCTTTCTTT. Residues: CASTPQGTAYTEAFF. The chain joins TRBV5-1 to TRBJ1-1, with unresolved D. The CDR3 contains 15 residues. Germline CDR1 SGHRS, CDR2 YFSETQ.

This chain's CDR3 is CSARVPGALYGYTF. CDR3 DNA: TGCAGTGCTAGGGTTCCGGGGGCTCTCTATGGCTACACCTTC. The chain carries TRBV20-1 and TRBJ1-2, with a possible D match to TRBD1 (6 bases). Trimming shortened V by 3 bases and J by 4 bases, and 15 bases separated the two germline ends. CDR3 length: 14 amino acids. Germline lookup yields CDR1 DFQATT and CDR2 SNEGSKA (reference sequence).

V gene TRBV27 combines with J gene TRBJ1-1; D is unresolved. This CDR3 comprises 14 residues. V lost 5 bases to trimming and J lost 5 bases, with 15 bases between them. In germline, CDR1 is MNHEY, CDR2 SMNVEV (reference sequence). The CDR3 DNA reads as TGTGCCAGCAGTCCCAAGATAATTCGGACTGAAGCTTTCTTT. As protein: CASSPKIIRTEAFF.

There are many counts of this clonotype. This rearrangement joins TRBV7-9 to TRBJ1-6, with TRBD1 as a possible D gene (6 bases). Germline V CDR1 and CDR2: SEHNR, FQNEAQ (reference sequence). This CDR3 is built from 13 residues. V dropped 5 bases and J dropped 12 bases, with 14 bases sitting between them. The CDR3 here is CASSVQQGEPLHF. Written as DNA, the CDR3 is TGTGCCAGCAGCGTCCAACAGGGCGAACCCCTCCACTTT.

This clonotype was recorded many times. This chain uses TRBV6-5 with TRBJ2-7, with D possibly TRBD2 on 5 matching bases. CDR1 is MNHEY and CDR2 is SVGAGI in the germline V gene. V lost 2 bases and J 7 bases, leaving 12 bases between the germline ends. The CDR3 runs to 13 residues. Here the CDR3 reads CASSYERWREQYF. The CDR3 bases are TGTGCCAGCAGTTACGAACGATGGAGGGAGCAGTACTTC.

V is TRBV25-1 and J is TRBJ1-2; tentative D call: TRBD1 (6 bases). The CDR3 has 17 residues. CDR1 and CDR2 from the germline V gene are MGHDK and SYGVNS. The V and J ends lost 6 bases and 1 base respectively, with 21 bases between them. The chain's CDR3 is CASSSLPGQTNNYGYTF. As DNA, the CDR3 is TGTGCCAGCAGCAGCCTCCCCGGACAGACGAATAACTATGGCTACACCTTC.

This clonotype was recorded a few times. V and J are TRBV12-3 or TRBV12-4 and TRBJ2-7; 9 nucleotides align to TRBD2. CDR3 length equals 15 residues. The ends lost 3 bases at V and 7 bases at J; junction bases unmatched: 10. In DNA, the CDR3 is TGTGCCAGCAGTTTGGGCAGCGGGAGGTCCTTGGAGCAGTACTTC. Its translation is CASSLGSGRSLEQYF.

This clonotype was seen ten or more times. The chain combines TRBV29-1 with TRBJ2-5, with D possibly being TRBD1 (6 bases). V lost 8 bases and J lost 4, with 14 bases in between. Germline CDR1 SQVTM, CDR2 ANQGSEA. This CDR3 has 12 amino acids. The CDR3 sequence is CSIETGSETQYF. CDR3 bases: TGCAGCATAGAGACAGGCTCAGAGACCCAGTACTTC.

This clonotype was detected a few times. The CDR3 nucleotides read TGTGCCAGTAGTATATCGGGGTCGGGCTACGAGCAGTACTTC. This sequence encodes CASSISGSGYEQYF. V is TRBV19 and J is TRBJ2-7; maybe TRBD2 (5 bases). This CDR3 has 14 residues. Germline CDR1 reads LNHDA; CDR2 reads SQIVND (reference sequence). With 2 bases removed from V and 3 bases from J, the gap between germline ends came to 11 bases.